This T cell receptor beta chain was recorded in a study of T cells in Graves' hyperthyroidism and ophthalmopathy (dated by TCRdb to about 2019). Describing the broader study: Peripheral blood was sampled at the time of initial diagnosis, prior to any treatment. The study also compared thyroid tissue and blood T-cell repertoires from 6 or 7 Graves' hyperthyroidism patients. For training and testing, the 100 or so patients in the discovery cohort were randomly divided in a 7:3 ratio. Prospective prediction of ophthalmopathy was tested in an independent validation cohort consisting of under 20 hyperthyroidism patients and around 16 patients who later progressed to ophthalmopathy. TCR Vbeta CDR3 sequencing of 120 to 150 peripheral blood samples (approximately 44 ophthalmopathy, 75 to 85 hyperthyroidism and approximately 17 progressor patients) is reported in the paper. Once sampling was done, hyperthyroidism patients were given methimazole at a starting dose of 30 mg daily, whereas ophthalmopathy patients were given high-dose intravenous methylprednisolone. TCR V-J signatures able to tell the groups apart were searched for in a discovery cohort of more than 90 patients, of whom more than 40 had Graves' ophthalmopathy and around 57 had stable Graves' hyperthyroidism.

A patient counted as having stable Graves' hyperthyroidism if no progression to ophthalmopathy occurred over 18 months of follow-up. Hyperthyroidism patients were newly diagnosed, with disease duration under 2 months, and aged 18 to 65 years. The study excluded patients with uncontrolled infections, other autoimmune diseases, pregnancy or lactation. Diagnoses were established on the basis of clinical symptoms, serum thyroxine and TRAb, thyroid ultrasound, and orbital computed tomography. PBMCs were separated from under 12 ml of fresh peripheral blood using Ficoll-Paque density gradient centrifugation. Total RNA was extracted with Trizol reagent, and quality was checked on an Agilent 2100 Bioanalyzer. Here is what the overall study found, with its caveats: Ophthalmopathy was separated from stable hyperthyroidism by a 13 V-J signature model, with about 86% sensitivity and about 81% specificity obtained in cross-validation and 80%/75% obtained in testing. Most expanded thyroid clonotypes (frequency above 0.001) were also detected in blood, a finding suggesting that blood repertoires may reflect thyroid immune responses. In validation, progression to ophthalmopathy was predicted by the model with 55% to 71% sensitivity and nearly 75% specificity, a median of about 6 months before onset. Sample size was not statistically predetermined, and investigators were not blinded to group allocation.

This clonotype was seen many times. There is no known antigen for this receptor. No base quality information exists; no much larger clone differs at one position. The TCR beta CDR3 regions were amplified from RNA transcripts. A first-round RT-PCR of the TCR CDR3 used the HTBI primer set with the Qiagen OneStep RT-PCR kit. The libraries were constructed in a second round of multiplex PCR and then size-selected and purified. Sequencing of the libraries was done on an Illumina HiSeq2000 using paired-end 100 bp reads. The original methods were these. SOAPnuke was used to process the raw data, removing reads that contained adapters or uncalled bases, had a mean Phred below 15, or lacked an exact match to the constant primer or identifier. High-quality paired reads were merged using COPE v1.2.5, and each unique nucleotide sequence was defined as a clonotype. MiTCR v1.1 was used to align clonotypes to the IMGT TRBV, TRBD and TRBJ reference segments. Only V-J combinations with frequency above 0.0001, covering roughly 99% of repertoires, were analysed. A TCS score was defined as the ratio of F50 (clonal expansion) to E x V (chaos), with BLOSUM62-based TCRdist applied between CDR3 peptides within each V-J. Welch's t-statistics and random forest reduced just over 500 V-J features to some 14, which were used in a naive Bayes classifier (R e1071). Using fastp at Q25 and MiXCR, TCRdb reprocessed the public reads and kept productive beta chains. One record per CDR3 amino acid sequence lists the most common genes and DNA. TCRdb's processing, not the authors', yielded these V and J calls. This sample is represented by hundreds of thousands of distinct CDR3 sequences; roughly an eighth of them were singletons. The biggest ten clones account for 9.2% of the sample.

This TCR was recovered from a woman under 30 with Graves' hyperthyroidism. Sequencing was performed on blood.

The encoded CDR3 is CASSLGGLAGEVQYF. The DNA sequence follows: TGTGCCAGCAGTCTAGGGGGACTAGCGGGAGAGGTGCAGTACTTC. The chain was built from TRBV27 and TRBJ2-7; the junction holds 14 bases that match TRBD2. From the cysteine up to the phenylalanine, the CDR3 has a length of 15 residues. The retained sequence is limited to the CDR3, 45 bases, with the frame set at the first base. Clipping removes 5 bases from V and 9 bases from J, with 9 as the unmatched junction base count. CDR1 and CDR2 (MNHEY, SMNVEV) derive from the germline V gene (reference sequence).